This T cell receptor beta chain appears in the sequencing data of a study of blood T cell repertoires in COVID-19. Study background: Collection of acute and convalescent COVID-19 samples took place in the United States, Italy and Spain. PBMCs, B-cell-depleted T cells, or T cells provided the cDNA or gDNA that made up the material.

How the authors handled the data: Quantification of nucleated cells was approximated via reference gene primer amplification. Profiling relied on immunoSEQ multiplex PCR, and the TCRdb table lists in-frame clones only, not all of them. That table is the source of V, J and clone size, and D and trimming were worked out from the DNA. The sample records 160,000 or so clones, around four fifths being singletons. Between the trimmed V and J ends, which lost 3 bases and 3 bases, there was a span of 12 bases. Germline CDR1 reads MDHEN; CDR2 reads SYDVKM. The CDR3 covers 15 residues. This clone was picked up one time.

The sequenced sample consisted of PBMCs or T cells enriched from blood (not recorded which). This sequence was found in a woman aged 50 to 65 who had recovered from COVID-19. The J gene is TRBJ1-5, the V gene TRBV28; D possibly corresponds to TRBD1 (5 bases). The CDR3 DNA is TGTGCCAGCAGTTTGGGGCAGACCTACAATCAGCCCCAGCATTTT. Residues: CASSLGQTYNQPQHF.